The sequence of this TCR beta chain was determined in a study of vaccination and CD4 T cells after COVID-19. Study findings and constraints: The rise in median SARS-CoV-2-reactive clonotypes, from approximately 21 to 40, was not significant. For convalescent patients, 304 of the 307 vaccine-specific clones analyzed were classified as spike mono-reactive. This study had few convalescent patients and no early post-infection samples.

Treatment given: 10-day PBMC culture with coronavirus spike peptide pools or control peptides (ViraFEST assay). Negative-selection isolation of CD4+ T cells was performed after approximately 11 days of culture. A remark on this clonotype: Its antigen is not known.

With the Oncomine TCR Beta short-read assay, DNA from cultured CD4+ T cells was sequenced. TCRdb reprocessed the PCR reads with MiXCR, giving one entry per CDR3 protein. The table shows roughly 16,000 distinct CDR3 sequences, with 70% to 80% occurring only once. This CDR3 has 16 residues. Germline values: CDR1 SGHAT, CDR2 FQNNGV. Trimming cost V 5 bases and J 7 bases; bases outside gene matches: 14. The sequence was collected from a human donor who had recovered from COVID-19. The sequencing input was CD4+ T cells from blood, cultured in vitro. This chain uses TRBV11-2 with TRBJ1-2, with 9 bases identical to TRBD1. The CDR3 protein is CASSPSQDRGKGGYTF. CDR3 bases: TGTGCCAGCAGCCCCTCCCAGGACAGGGGTAAGGGTGGCTACACCTTC.